These T cell receptor beta chains were read from a single sample in a study of blood T cells in healthy people across ages. TCRdb reprocessed the 5' RACE reads via MiXCR and lists one record per CDR3 protein. This sample yields about 1,600,000 distinct CDR3 sequences, of which 40% to 50% are seen a single time; 7.9% belongs to the top ten. Sequencing was performed on blood. These receptors all come from a woman in her late teens or twenties in good health. The CDR3 runs from the conserved cysteine through the conserved F or W. Each record gives: J gene, V gene, CDR3 protein.

TRBJ1-4 TRBV6-6 CASSILAGNEKLFF
TRBJ2-1 TRBV20-1 CSARDPSGKGTRNEQFF
TRBJ1-2 TRBV29-1 CSVPGDQFNYGYTF
TRBJ2-3 TRBV3-1 CASSQEGLYSTDTQYF
NA TRBV6-1 CASSRLPGGDIQYF
TRBJ1-1 TRBV7-8 CASSLPKGTARTEAFF
TRBJ2-2 TRBV5-1 CASSLPAGDTGELFF
TRBJ2-7 TRBV11-2 CASSLGAGTSVSYEQYF
TRBJ2-5 TRBV7-8 CASREGGGRETQYF
TRBJ2-3 TRBV7-3 CASSLSSSWADTQYF
TRBJ2-7 TRBV6-2/TRBV6-3 CTSSTSGGVSYEQYF
TRBJ2-1 TRBV15 CATSRDKGSGSSYNEQFF
TRBJ1-2 TRBV4-1 CASSQDRTGGYGYTF
TRBJ2-3 TRBV5-1 CASIPGSVRTDTQYF
TRBJ2-1 TRBV13 CASSLLFGGESSYNEQFF
TRBJ2-2 TRBV3-1 CASSQGGLAAGELFF
TRBJ1-6 TRBV7-2 CASSPALYNSPLHF
TRBJ2-2 TRBV7-9 CASSQTSGRNTGELFF
TRBJ2-7 TRBV4-1 CASSQHLGQETYYEKYF
TRBJ2-7 TRBV5-1 CASRGTYEQYF
TRBJ2-7 TRBV10-3 CAIRTSGRDLGYEQYF
TRBJ1-4 TRBV12-3/TRBV12-4 CASSDHGGAGEKLFF
TRBJ2-7 TRBV21-1 CASSTPALYEQYF
TRBJ1-2 TRBV7-2 CASSLGARVQGRGYTF
TRBJ2-2 TRBV12-3/TRBV12-4 CASRTTGDTGELFF
TRBJ2-3 TRBV4-1 CASSQVRPTSASTDTQYF
TRBJ2-7 TRBV6-5 CASSYGDRGRLAVSYEQYF
TRBJ2-3 TRBV7-9 CASSLGDDGGHRYAYF
TRBJ2-5 TRBV6-5 CASSLASGNEQYF
TRBJ2-7 TRBV20-1 CSARDGGENSDEQYF
TRBJ2-7 TRBV10-1 CASSESRAGTYEQYF
TRBJ1-1 TRBV30 CAWNRNTEAFF
TRBJ2-1 TRBV29-1 CSVEVPDEPMGDEQFF
TRBJ2-1 TRBV3-1 CASSLGGTGQNEQFF
TRBJ2-7 TRBV9 CASSADNSYEQYF
TRBJ2-2 TRBV12-3/TRBV12-4 CASKAGSNTGELFF
TRBJ2-3 TRBV5-1 CASSLEGLAGALDTQYF
TRBJ2-7 TRBV5-1 CASSLSQYYEQYF
TRBJ1-1 TRBV5-1 CASSPAGQGNTEAFF
TRBJ1-1 TRBV12-3/TRBV12-4 CASSSSVGKLATEAFF
TRBJ2-1 TRBV7-9 CASSFTGANNEQFF
TRBJ1-2 TRBV10-3 CAISDRVGRNYGYTF
TRBJ2-3 TRBV3-1 CASRPMSTDTQYF
TRBJ2-3 TRBV2 CASRGRGNTDTQYF
TRBJ2-1 TRBV7-2 CVIRGYYNEQFF
TRBJ2-5 TRBV6-5 CASRGISSGYNEQYF
TRBJ1-2 TRBV7-2 CASSERTGNYGYTF
TRBJ1-2 TRBV10-3 CAISVGQNNGYTF
TRBJ2-7 TRBV20-1 CSAPGLAGGEQYF
NA TRBV4-1 CASSTGTKYEQYF
TRBJ2-5 TRBV20-1 CSATPTGGQETQYF